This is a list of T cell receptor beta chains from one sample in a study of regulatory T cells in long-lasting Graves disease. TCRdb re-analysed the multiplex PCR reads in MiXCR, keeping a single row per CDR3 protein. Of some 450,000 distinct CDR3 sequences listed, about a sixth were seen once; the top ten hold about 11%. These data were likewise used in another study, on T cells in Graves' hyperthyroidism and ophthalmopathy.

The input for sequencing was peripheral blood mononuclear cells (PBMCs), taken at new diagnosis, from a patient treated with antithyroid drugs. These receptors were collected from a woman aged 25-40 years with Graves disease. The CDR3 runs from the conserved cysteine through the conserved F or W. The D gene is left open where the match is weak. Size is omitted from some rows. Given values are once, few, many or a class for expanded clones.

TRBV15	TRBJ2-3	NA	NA	TGTGCCACCAGCAGAGATGGATCTACCCGGGTCGATACGCAGTATTTT	CATSRDGSTRVDTQYF
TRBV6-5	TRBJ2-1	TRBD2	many	TGTGCCAGCAGTTACTCTGTAGCGGGAGTGGGTACTGAGCAGTTCTTC	CASSYSVAGVGTEQFF
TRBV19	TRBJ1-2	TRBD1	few	TGTGCCAGTCAACTCCCCAACCGGGACAGGGATGGCTACACCTTC	CASQLPNRDRDGYTF
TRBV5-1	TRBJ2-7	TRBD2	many	TGCGCCAGCAGCTTGGAGGCTAGCGGGGGCTACGAGCAGTACTTC	CASSLEASGGYEQYF
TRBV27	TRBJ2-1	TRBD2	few	TGTGCCAGCAGTATACTAGCGGGAGGGCACAATGAGCAGTTCTTC	CASSILAGGHNEQFF
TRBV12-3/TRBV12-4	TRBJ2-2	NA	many	TGTGCCAGCAGTTTTCGGGGGGCAAGCACCGGGGAGCTGTTTTTT	CASSFRGASTGELFF
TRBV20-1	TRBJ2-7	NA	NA	TGCAGTGCTAGTTATTGGGGGAGCTCCTACGAGCAGTACTTC	CSASYWGSSYEQYF
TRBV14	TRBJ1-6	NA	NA	TGTGCCAGCAGCCAAGACCTGAGGTCACCCCTCCACTTT	CASSQDLRSPLHF
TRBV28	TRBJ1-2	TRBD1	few	TGTGCCAGCAGTTTGACAGGGGAAGGCTATGGCTACACCTTC	CASSLTGEGYGYTF
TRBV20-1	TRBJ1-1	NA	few	TGCAGTGCGACTCCGGGACGGCTGAACACTGAAGCTTTCTTT	CSATPGRLNTEAFF
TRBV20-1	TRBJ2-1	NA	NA	TGCAGTGCTAGGGAACAGGAAGGCAGGCGCAATGAGCAGTTCTTC	CSAREQEGRRNEQFF
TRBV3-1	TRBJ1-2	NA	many	TGTGCCAGCAGCCTAGGAAACAGGGCTGGCTACACCTTC	CASSLGNRAGYTF
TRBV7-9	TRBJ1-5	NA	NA	TGTGCCAGCAGCCCTGGGGCCGGGGACTCGCCCCAGCATTTT	CASSPGAGDSPQHF
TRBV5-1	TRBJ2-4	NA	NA	TGCGCCAGCAGCTTGGCAGGGGTGTTTACCAAAAACATTCAGTACTTC	CASSLAGVFTKNIQYF
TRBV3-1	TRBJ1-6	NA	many	TGTGCCAGCAGCCAAATGCAGTATAATTCACCCCTCCACTTT	CASSQMQYNSPLHF
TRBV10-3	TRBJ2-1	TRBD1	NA	TGTGCCATCACCAGACAGGGCGAATACGAGCAGTTCTTC	CAITRQGEYEQFF
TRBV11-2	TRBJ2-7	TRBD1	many	TGTGCCAGCAGCAACCTGAGGGGGCGCTTTGACGAGCAGTACTTC	CASSNLRGRFDEQYF
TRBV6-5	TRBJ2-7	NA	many	TGTGCCAGCAGTTACTCGCGCTACGAGCAGTACTTC	CASSYSRYEQYF
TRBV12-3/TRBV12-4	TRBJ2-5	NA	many	TGCGCCAGCAGCTTGGTTGGCGGTCAAGAGACCCAGTACTTC	CASSLVGGQETQYF
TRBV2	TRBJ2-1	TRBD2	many	TGTGCCAGCAGAACTAGCGGAACTAGGAATGAGCAGTTCTTC	CASRTSGTRNEQFF
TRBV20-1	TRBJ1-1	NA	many	TGCAGTGCTAGAGATCCACGAATACCCCACACTGAAGCTTTCTTT	CSARDPRIPHTEAFF
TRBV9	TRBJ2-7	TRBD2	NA	TGTGCCAGCAGTGCTAGCGGGACTAGCGGGATCAACGAGCAGTACTTC	CASSASGTSGINEQYF
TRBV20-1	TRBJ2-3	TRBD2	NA	TGCAGTGCTGTACGGGGGGCAGATACGCAGTATTTT	CSAVRGADTQYF
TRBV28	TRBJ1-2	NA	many	TGTGCCAGCAGTTTGGGGGTCAAAAAAAACTATGGCTACACCTTC	CASSLGVKKNYGYTF
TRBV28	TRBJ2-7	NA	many	TGTGCCAGCAGTTCGGGGGCCTTCGAGCAGTACTTC	CASSSGAFEQYF
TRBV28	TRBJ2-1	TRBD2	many	TGTGCCAGCAGAAACCTACTAGCGGGAGGGCCCTTTGAGCAGTTCTTC	CASRNLLAGGPFEQFF
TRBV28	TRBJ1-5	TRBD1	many	TGTGCCAGCAGTTTTCAAGGACAGGGGGCAAATCAGCCCCAGCATTTT	CASSFQGQGANQPQHF
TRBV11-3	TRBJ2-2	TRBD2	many	TGTGCCAGCAGCGCCCTCGGACTAGCGGGGCTCACCGGGGAGCTGTTTTTT	CASSALGLAGLTGELFF
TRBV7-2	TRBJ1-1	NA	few	TGTGCCAGCAGCGCCCGTGGGTACAGCACTGAAGCTTTCTTT	CASSARGYSTEAFF
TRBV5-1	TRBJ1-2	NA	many	TGTGCCAGCAGCTTAGCGGGCGGGAACTATGGCTACACCTTC	CASSLAGGNYGYTF
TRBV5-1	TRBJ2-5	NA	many	TGCGCCAGCAGCTTGAGTCCAGGGCTTCAAGAGACCCAGTACTTC	CASSLSPGLQETQYF
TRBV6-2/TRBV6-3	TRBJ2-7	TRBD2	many	TGTGCCAGCAGTTACTCGAATATGGGACTAACTTACTACGAGCAGTACTTC	CASSYSNMGLTYYEQYF
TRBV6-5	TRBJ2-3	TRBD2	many	TGTGCCAGCAGTTATCCGGGGGGGGAGGATACGCAGTATTTT	CASSYPGGEDTQYF
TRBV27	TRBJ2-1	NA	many	TGTGCCAGCAGTTCCGGGCTAAAACCCTTCAATGAGCAGTTCTTC	CASSSGLKPFNEQFF
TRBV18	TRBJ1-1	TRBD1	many	TGTGCCAGCTCCCCTGACAGGGGGCGCGGGACTGAAGCTTTCTTT	CASSPDRGRGTEAFF
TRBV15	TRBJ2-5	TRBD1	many	TGTGCCACCAGCAGAGGAACAGGGGGATCAGAGACCCAGTACTTC	CATSRGTGGSETQYF
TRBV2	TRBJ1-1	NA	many	TGTGCCAGCAGAGGGGTCAGGATGAACACTGAAGCTTTCTTT	CASRGVRMNTEAFF
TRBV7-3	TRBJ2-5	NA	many	TGTGCCAGCAGCTCGATAGGGTCTGAAGAGACCCAGTACTTC	CASSSIGSEETQYF
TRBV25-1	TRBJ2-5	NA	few	TGTGCCAGCAGAAGGGGGATGCAAGAGACCCAGTACTTC	CASRRGMQETQYF
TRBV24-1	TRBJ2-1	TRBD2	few	TGTGCCACCAGTGAACCGGGACTAGCGGGAGCTTCCTACAATGAGCAGTTCTTC	CATSEPGLAGASYNEQFF
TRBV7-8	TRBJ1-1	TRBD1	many	TGTGCCAGCAGTAAAGTGGGACAGGCGACCGGGAACACTGAAGCTTTCTTT	CASSKVGQATGNTEAFF
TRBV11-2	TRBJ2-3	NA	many	TGTGCCAGCAGCTTCTCTCCGCCAGATACGCAGTATTTT	CASSFSPPDTQYF
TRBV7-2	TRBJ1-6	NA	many	TGTGCCAGCAGCTTACGCCCCCGGGACTCACCCCTCCACTTT	CASSLRPRDSPLHF